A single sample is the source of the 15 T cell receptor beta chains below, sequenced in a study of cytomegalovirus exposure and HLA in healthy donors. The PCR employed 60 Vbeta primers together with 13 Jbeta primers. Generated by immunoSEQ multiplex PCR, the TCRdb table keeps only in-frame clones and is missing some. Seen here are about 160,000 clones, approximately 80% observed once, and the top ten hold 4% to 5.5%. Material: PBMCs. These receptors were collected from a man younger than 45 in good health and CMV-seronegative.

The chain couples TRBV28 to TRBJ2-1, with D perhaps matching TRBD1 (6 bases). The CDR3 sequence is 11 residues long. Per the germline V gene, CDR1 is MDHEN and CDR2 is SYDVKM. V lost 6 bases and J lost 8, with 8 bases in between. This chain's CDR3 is CASRYRDEQFF. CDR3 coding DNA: TGTGCCAGCAGATACAGGGATGAGCAGTTCTTC.

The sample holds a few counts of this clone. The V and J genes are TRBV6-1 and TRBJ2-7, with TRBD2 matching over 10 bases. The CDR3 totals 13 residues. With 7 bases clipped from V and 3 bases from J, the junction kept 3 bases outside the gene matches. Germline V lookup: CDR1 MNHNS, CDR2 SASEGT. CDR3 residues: CASTRTSGYEQYF. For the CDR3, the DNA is TGTGCCAGCACCAGGACTAGCGGCTACGAGCAGTACTTC.

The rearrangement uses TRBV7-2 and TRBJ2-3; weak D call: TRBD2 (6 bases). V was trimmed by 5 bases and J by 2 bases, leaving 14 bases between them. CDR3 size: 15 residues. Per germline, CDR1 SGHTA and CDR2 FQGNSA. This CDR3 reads CASSQRDSTTDTQYF. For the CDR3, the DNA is TGTGCCAGCAGCCAAAGGGACTCTACCACAGATACGCAGTATTTT.

The CDR3 region is CASSPETGVNQPQHF. Here the CDR3 DNA reads TGTGCCAGCAGTCCGGAGACAGGGGTCAATCAGCCCCAGCATTTT. The V call is TRBV27, the J call TRBJ1-5; 8 bases align to TRBD1. V shed 5 bases, J shed 3 bases, and the junction held 6 bases outside the gene matches. The CDR3 spans 15 residues. Per the germline V gene, CDR1 is MNHEY and CDR2 is SMNVEV (reference sequence).

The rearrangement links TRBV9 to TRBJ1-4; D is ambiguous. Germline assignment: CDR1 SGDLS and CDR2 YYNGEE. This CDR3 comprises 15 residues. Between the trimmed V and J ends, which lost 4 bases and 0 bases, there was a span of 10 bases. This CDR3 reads CASSPSSATNEKLFF. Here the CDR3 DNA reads TGTGCCAGCAGCCCATCGAGTGCAACTAATGAAAAACTGTTTTTT.

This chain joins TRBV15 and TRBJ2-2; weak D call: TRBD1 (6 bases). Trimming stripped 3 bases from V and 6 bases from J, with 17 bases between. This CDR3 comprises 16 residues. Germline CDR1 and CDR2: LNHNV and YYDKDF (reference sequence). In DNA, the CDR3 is TGTGCCACCAGCAGTGGGACACGGACTGCGTCCGGGGAGCTGTTTTTT. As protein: CATSSGTRTASGELFF.

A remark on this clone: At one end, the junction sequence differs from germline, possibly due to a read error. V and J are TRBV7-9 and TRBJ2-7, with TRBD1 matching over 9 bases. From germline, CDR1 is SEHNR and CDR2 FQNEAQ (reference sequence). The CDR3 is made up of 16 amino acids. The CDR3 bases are TGTTCCAGCAGCTCCTCGAGGACAGGGGATATCTACGAGCAGTACTTC. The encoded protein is CSSSSSRTGDIYEQYF.

The CDR3 sequence: CASSGGGITQYF. The CDR3 DNA reads TGTGCCAGCAGCGGAGGAGGGATTACGCAGTATTTT. This chain uses TRBV6-1 with TRBJ2-3; the D gene is possibly TRBD2 (6 bases). Per germline, CDR1 MNHNS and CDR2 SASEGT. The CDR3 spans 12 residues. V lost 6 bases and J lost 8, with 12 bases in between.

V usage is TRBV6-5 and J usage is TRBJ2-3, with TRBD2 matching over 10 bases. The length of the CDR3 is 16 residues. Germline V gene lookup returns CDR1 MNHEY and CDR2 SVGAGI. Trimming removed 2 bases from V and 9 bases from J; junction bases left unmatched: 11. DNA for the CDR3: TGTGCCAGCAGTTACGGGGCTAGCGGGAGCAGGGTGACGCAGTATTTT. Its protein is CASSYGASGSRVTQYF.

CDR3 bases: TGTGCCAGCTCACCAGAAGGACAGGGTAGCAATCAGCCCCAGCATTTT. It codes for CASSPEGQGSNQPQHF. The chain combines TRBV18 with TRBJ1-5; 8 bases map to TRBD1. Looked up from germline, CDR1 is KGHSH and CDR2 is LQKENI. Trimming cost V 2 bases and J 0 bases; bases outside gene matches: 3. The CDR3 consists of 16 residues.

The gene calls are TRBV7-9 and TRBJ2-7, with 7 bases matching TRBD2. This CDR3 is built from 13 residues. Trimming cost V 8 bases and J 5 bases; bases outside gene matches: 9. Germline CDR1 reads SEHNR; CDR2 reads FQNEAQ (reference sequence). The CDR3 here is CASSGGTPDEQYF. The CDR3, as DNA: TGTGCCAGCTCCGGGGGGACCCCCGACGAGCAGTACTTC.

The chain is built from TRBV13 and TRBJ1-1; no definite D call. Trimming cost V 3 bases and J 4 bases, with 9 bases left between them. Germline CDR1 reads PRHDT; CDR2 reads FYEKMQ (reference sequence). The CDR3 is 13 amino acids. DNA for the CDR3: TGTGCCAGCAGCTTTGGCCGTGGCACTGAAGCTTTCTTT. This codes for CASSFGRGTEAFF.

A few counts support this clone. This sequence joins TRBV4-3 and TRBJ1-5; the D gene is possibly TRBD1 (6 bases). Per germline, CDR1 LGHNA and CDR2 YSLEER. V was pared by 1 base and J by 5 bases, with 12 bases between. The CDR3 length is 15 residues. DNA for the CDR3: TGCGCCAGCAGCCAAGGCGGCAGGGGATATCAGCCCCAGCATTTT. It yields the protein CASSQGGRGYQPQHF.

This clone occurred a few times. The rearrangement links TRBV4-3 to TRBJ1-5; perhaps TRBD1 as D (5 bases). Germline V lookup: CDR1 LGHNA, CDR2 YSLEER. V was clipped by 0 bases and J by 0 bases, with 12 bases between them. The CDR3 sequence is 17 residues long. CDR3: CASSQDRGSLSNQPQHF. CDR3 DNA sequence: TGCGCCAGCAGCCAAGATCGGGGGAGTCTTAGCAATCAGCCCCAGCATTTT.

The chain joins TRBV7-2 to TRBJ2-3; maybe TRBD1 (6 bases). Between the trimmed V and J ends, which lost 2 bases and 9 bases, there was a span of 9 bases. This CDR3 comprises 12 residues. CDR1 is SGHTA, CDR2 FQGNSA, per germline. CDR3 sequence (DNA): TGTGCCAGCAGCTTAAGACAGGACACGCAGTATTTT. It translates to CASSLRQDTQYF.